The source of this TCR beta chain is a study of T cell changes during pregnancy in multiple sclerosis. CDR3 length: 12 residues. In germline, CDR1 is SNHLY, CDR2 FYNNEI. Trimming pared 6 bases from V and 8 bases from J, leaving 13 bases between. This clone was counted a few times. Assay: immunoSEQ multiplex PCR; the TCRdb copy retains only in-frame clones and omits some. The sample shows approximately 59,000 clones, under 95% of them seen only once. This clonotype was obtained from a female donor in good health, enrolled as a control in a pregnancy study. The sample here was peripheral blood, taken in the third trimester of pregnancy. The chain uses TRBV2 and TRBJ1-2, with a tentative D call TRBD1 (6 bases). The DNA for the CDR3 is TGTGCCAGCAGACAACGACAGGAAGGCTACACCTTC. Translation gives CASRQRQEGYTF.